This T cell receptor beta chain emerged from a study of blood T cell repertoires in COVID-19. The wider study: PBMCs, B-cell-depleted T cells, or T cells provided the cDNA or gDNA that made up the material.

In terms of age and location, participants ranged from about 18 to 90 years and lived in about 25 US areas. The table came from immunoSEQ multiplex PCR; TCRdb's copy has only in-frame clones and leaves some out. The profile shows some 500,000 clones, around 87% of them singletons. The germline gives CDR1 KGHDR, CDR2 SFDVKD. This CDR3 contains 16 residues. Trimming took 1 base from V and 7 from J, leaving 16 bases between them. The receptor was isolated from a woman in her thirties or forties who had recovered from COVID-19. The V and J genes are TRBV24-1 and TRBJ2-1, with D unresolved. Sequenced input: PBMCs or T cells enriched from blood (not recorded which). The CDR3 here is CATSDFGGSLVNEQFF. CDR3 sequence (DNA): TGTGCCACCAGTGATTTTGGTGGGTCTCTAGTTAATGAGCAGTTCTTC.